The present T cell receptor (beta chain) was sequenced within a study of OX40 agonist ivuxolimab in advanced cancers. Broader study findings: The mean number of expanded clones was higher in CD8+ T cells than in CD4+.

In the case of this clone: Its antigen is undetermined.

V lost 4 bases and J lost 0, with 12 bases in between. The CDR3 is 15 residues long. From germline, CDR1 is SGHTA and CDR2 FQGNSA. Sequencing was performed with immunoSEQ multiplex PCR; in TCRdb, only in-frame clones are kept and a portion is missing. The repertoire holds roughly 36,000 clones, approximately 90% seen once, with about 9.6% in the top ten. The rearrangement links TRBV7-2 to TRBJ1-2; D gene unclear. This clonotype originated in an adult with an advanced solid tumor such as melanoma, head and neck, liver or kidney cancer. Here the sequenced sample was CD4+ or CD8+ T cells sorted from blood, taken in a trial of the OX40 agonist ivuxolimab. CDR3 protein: CASSSGGRANYGYTF. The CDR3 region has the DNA TGTGCCAGCAGCTCAGGAGGCAGAGCTAACTATGGCTACACCTTC. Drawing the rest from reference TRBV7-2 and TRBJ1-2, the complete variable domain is GAGVSQSPSNKVTEKGKDVELRCDPISGHTALYWYRQSLGQGLEFLIYFQGNSAPDKSGLPSDRFSAERTGGSVSTLTIQRTQQEDSAVYLCASSSGGRANYGYTFGSGTRLTVV.